This paragraph covers one T cell receptor (beta chain) sequence. Here immunoSEQ multiplex PCR was the method, and the copy in TCRdb shows in-frame clones only, minus some. The data contain under 100,000 clones, around 80% of them seen just once; the ten biggest clones take up roughly 0.5%. Deletions cut 4 bases from V and 1 base from J, with 16 bases between. The CDR3 has 16 amino acids. Per germline, CDR1 MDHEN and CDR2 SYDVKM. This sample stems from a study of OX40 agonist ivuxolimab in advanced cancers. The chain uses TRBV28 and TRBJ1-1, with D unclear. This clonotype was obtained from an adult with an advanced solid tumor such as melanoma, head and neck, liver or kidney cancer. The source material was CD4+ or CD8+ T cells sorted from blood, sampled in a trial of the OX40 agonist ivuxolimab. The CDR3 DNA sequence: TGTGCCAGCAGTTCCCCATCGCTTTGGGCGAACACTGAAGCTTTCTTT. It specifies CASSSPSLWANTEAFF.